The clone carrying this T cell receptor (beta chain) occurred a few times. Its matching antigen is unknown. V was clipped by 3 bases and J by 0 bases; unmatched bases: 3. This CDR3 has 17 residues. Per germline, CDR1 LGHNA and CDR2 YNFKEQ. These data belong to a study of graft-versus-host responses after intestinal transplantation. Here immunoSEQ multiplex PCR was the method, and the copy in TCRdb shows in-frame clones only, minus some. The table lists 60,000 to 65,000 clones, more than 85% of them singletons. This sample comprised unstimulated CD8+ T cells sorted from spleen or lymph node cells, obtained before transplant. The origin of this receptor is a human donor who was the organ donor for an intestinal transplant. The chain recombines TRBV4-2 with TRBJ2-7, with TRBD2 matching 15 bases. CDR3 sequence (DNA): TGTGCCAGCAGCCACGGGACTAGCGGGGGGAGCTCCTACGAGCAGTACTTC. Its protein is CASSHGTSGGSSYEQYF.